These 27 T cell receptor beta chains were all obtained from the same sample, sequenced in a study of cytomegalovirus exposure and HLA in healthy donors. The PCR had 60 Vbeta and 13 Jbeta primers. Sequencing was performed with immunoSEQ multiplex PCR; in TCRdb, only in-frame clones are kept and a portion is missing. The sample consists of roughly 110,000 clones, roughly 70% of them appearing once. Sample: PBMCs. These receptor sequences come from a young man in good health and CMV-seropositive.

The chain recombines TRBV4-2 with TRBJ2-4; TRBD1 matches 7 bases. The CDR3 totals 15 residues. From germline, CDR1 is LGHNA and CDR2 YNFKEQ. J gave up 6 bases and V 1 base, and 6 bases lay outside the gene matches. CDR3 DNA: TGTGCCAGCAGCCAAGCCCGGGACAGCAGAAACATTCAGTACTTC. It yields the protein CASSQARDSRNIQYF.

The CDR3 sequence is CASSVGTANTEAFF. The CDR3 nucleotides are TGTGCCAGCAGTGTCGGGACAGCGAACACTGAAGCTTTCTTT. V usage is TRBV6-1 and J usage is TRBJ1-1, with 7 nucleotides matching TRBD1. Germline V CDR1 and CDR2: MNHNS, SASEGT. Germline trimming cut 4 bases from V and 1 base from J; bases unmatched to any gene: 3. CDR3 size: 14 residues.

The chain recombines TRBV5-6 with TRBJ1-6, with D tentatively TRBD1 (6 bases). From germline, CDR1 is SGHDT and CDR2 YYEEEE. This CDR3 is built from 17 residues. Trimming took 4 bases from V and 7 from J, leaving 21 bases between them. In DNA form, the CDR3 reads TGTGCCAGCAGCCTCACGAAGCGACAGGTGCAAAATTCACCCCTCCACTTT. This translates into CASSLTKRQVQNSPLHF. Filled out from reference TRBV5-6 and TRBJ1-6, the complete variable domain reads DAGVTQSPTHLIKTRGQQVTLRCSPKSGHDTVSWYQQALGQGPQFIFQYYEEEERQRGNFPDRFSGHQFPNYSSELNVNALLLGDSALYLCASSLTKRQVQNSPLHFGNGTRLTVT.

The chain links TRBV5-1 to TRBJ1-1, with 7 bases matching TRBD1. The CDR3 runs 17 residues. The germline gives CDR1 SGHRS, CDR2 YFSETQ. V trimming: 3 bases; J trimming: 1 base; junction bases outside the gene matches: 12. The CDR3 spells CASSSEARGVSNTEAFF. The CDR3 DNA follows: TGCGCCAGCAGCTCGGAGGCCAGGGGGGTTTCGAACACTGAAGCTTTCTTT.

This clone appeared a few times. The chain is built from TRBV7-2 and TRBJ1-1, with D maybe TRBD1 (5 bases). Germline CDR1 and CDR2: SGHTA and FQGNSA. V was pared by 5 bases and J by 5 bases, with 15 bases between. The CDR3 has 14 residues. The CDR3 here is CASSPLRGKTEAFF. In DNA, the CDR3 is TGTGCCAGCAGCCCCCTACGGGGGAAGACTGAAGCTTTCTTT.

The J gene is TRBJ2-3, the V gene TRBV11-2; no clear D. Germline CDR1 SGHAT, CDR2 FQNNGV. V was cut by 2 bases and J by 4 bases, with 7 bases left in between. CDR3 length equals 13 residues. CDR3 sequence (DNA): TGTGCCAGCAGCTTATCCCTCCCAGATACGCAGTATTTT. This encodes CASSLSLPDTQYF.

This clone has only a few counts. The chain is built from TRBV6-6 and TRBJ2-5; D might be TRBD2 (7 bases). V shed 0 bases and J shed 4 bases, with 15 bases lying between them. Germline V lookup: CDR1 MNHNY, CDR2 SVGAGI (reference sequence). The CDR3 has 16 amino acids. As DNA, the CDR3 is TGTGCCAGCAGTTACTCGAGGGGGGGCCGGGGAGAGACCCAGTACTTC. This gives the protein CASSYSRGGRGETQYF.

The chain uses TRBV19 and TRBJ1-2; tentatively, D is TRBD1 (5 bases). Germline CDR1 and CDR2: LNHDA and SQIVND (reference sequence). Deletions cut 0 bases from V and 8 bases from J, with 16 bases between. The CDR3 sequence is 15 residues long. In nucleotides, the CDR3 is TGTGCCAGTAGTATAGACCGGGAGAAGAAGGGGGGCTACACCTTC. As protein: CASSIDREKKGGYTF.

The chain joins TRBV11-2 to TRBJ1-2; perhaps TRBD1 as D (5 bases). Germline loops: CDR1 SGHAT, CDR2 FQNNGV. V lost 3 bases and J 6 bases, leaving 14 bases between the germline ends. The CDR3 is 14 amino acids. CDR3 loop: CASSLTRDGDGYTF. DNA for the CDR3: TGTGCCAGCAGCTTGACGCGGGACGGGGATGGCTACACCTTC.

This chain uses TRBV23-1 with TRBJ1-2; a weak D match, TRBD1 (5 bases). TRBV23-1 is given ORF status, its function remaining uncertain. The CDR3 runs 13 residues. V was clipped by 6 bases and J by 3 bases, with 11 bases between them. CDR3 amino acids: CASSLRAHYGYTF. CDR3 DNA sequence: TGCGCCAGCAGCCTCAGGGCCCACTATGGCTACACCTTC.

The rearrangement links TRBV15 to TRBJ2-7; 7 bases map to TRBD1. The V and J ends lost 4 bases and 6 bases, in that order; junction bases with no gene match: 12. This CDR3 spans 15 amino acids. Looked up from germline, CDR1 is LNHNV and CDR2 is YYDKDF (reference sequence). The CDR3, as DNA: TGTGCCACCAGCACGTCAGGGGGATCCCTACTCGAGCAGTACTTC. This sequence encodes CATSTSGGSLLEQYF.

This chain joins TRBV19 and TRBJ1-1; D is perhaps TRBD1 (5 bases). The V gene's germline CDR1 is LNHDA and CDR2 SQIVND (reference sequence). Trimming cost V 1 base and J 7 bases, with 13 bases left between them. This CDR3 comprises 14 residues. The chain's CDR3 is CASSIGPGRVEAFF. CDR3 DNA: TGTGCCAGTAGTATAGGGCCAGGGAGGGTTGAAGCTTTCTTT.

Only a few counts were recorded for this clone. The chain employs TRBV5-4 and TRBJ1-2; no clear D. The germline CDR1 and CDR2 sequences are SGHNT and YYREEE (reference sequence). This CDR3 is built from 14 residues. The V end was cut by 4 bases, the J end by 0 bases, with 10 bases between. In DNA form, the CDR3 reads TGTGCCAGCAGCAGCAGGTTAGCTAACTATGGCTACACCTTC. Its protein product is CASSSRLANYGYTF.

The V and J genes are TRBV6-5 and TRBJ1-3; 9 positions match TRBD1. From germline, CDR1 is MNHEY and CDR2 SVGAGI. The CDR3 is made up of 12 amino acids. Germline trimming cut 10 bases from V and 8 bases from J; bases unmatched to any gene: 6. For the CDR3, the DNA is TGTGCCACTGGGGACAGGGTGGACACCATATATTTT. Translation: CATGDRVDTIYF.

The CDR3 here is CASSLPGTGRNEQYF. In DNA form, the CDR3 reads TGCGCCAGCAGTCTTCCCGGGACAGGGAGGAACGAGCAGTACTTC. The rearrangement uses TRBV5-1 and TRBJ2-7; 9 nucleotides line up with TRBD1. The CDR3 loop spans 15 amino acids. Germline CDR1 reads SGHRS; CDR2 reads YFSETQ. With V trimmed by 5 bases and J by 5 bases, 11 bases remained unmatched.

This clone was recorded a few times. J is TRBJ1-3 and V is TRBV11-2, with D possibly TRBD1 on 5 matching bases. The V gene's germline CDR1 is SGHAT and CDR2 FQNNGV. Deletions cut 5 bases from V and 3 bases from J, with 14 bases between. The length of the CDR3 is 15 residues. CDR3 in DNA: TGTGCCAGCAGCCAACCGCGGGGCGTTGGAAACACCATATATTTT. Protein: CASSQPRGVGNTIYF.

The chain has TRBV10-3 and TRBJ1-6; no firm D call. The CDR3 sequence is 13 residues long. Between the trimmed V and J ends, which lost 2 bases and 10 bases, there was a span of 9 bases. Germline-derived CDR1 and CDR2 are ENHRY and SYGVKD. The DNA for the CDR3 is TGTGCCATCAGTGAGATTGAGGTCTCACCCCTCCACTTT. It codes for CAISEIEVSPLHF.

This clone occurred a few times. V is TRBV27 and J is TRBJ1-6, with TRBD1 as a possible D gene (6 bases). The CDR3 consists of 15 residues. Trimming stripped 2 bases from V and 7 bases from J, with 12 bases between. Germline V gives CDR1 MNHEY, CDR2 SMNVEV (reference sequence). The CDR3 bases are TGTGCCAGCAGTTTAGGGCAGGGGCTAAATTCACCCCTCCACTTT. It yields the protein CASSLGQGLNSPLHF.

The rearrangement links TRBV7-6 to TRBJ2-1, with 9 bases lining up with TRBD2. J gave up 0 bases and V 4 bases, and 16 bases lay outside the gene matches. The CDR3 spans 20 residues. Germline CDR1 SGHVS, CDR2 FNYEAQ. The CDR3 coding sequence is TGTGCCAGCAGCTCGAGGTATAGCGGGGGAAACTCAAGCTCCTACAATGAGCAGTTCTTC. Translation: CASSSRYSGGNSSSYNEQFF.

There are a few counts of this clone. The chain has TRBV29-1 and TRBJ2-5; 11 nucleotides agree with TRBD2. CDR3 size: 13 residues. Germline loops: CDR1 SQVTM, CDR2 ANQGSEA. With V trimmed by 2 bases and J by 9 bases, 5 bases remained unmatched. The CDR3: CSVETSGGRAQYF. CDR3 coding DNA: TGCAGCGTTGAAACTAGCGGGGGCCGTGCCCAGTACTTC.

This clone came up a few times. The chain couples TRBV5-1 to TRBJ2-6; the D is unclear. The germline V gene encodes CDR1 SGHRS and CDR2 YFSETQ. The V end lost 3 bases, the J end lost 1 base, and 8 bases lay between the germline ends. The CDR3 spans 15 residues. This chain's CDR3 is CASSSLGSGANVLTF. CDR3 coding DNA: TGCGCCAGCAGCTCCCTAGGTTCTGGGGCCAACGTCCTGACTTTC.

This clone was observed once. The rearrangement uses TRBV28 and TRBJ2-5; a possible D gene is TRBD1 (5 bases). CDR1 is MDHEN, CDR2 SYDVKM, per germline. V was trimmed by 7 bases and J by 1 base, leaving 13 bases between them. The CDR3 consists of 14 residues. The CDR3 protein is CASKNYRFQETQYF. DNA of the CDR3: TGTGCCAGCAAAAATTACAGGTTCCAAGAGACCCAGTACTTC.

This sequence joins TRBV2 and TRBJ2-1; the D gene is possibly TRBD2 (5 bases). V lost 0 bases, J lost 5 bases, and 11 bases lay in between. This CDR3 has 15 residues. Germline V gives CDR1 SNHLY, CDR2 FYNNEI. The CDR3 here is CASSEARGSHNEQFF. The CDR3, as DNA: TGTGCCAGCAGTGAAGCTCGGGGATCCCACAATGAGCAGTTCTTC.

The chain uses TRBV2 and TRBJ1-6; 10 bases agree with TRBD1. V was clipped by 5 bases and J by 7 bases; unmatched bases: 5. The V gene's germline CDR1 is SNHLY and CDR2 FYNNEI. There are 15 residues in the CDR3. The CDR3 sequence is CASSRGDRGNSPLHF. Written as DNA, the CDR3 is TGTGCCAGCAGTAGGGGGGACAGGGGAAATTCACCCCTCCACTTT.

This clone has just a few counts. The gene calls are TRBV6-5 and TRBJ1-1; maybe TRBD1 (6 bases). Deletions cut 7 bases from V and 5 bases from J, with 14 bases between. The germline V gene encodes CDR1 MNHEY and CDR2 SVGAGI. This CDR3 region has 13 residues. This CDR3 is CASNADRRTEAFF. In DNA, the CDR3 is TGTGCCAGCAACGCGGACAGAAGGACTGAAGCTTTCTTT.

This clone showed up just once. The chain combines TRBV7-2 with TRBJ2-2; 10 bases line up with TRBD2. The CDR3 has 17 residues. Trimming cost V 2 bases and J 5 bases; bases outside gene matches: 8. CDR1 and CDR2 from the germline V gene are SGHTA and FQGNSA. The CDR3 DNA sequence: TGTGCCAGCAGCTTATCGACAGCGGGGGGGCGGACCGGGGAGCTGTTTTTT. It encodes CASSLSTAGGRTGELFF.

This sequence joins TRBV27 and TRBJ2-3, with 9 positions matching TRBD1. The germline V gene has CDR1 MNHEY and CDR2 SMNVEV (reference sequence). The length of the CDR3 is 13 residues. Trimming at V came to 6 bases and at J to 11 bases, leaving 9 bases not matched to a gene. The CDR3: CASRDFRDREQYF. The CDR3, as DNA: TGTGCCAGCAGAGACTTCCGGGACAGGGAGCAGTATTTT.